This T cell receptor beta chain stems from a study of T-cell reconstitution after alpha-beta-depleted transplantation in children. Germline assignment: CDR1 SGHTA and CDR2 FQGNSA. This CDR3 is 17 amino acids long. V lost 5 bases to trimming and J lost 3 bases; unmatched junction nucleotides: 10. Regarding the study as a whole: Diversity and T-cell counts at one year after transplant derived mostly from new T cells.

A remark on this clonotype: Its matching antigen is unknown.

Construction of the TCRbeta library involved unique molecular identifiers. Each CDR3 protein is one row after TCRdb ran MiXCR on the PCR reads. This table has a few hundred thousand distinct CDR3 sequences, 10% to 15% appearing once. Source: PBMCs, mostly from graft donor cells, taken 360 days after TCRalphabeta/CD19-depleted stem cell transplant. This clonotype was obtained from a male patient under 18 who had a stem cell transplant for acute myeloid leukemia, so the T cells may come from the graft donor. The gene calls are TRBV7-2 and TRBJ2-7; 13 bases agree with TRBD2. The CDR3 coding sequence is TGTGCCAGCAGCCTCCAAACACGACTAGCGGGAGGCTACGAGCAGTACTTC. This sequence encodes CASSLQTRLAGGYEQYF.